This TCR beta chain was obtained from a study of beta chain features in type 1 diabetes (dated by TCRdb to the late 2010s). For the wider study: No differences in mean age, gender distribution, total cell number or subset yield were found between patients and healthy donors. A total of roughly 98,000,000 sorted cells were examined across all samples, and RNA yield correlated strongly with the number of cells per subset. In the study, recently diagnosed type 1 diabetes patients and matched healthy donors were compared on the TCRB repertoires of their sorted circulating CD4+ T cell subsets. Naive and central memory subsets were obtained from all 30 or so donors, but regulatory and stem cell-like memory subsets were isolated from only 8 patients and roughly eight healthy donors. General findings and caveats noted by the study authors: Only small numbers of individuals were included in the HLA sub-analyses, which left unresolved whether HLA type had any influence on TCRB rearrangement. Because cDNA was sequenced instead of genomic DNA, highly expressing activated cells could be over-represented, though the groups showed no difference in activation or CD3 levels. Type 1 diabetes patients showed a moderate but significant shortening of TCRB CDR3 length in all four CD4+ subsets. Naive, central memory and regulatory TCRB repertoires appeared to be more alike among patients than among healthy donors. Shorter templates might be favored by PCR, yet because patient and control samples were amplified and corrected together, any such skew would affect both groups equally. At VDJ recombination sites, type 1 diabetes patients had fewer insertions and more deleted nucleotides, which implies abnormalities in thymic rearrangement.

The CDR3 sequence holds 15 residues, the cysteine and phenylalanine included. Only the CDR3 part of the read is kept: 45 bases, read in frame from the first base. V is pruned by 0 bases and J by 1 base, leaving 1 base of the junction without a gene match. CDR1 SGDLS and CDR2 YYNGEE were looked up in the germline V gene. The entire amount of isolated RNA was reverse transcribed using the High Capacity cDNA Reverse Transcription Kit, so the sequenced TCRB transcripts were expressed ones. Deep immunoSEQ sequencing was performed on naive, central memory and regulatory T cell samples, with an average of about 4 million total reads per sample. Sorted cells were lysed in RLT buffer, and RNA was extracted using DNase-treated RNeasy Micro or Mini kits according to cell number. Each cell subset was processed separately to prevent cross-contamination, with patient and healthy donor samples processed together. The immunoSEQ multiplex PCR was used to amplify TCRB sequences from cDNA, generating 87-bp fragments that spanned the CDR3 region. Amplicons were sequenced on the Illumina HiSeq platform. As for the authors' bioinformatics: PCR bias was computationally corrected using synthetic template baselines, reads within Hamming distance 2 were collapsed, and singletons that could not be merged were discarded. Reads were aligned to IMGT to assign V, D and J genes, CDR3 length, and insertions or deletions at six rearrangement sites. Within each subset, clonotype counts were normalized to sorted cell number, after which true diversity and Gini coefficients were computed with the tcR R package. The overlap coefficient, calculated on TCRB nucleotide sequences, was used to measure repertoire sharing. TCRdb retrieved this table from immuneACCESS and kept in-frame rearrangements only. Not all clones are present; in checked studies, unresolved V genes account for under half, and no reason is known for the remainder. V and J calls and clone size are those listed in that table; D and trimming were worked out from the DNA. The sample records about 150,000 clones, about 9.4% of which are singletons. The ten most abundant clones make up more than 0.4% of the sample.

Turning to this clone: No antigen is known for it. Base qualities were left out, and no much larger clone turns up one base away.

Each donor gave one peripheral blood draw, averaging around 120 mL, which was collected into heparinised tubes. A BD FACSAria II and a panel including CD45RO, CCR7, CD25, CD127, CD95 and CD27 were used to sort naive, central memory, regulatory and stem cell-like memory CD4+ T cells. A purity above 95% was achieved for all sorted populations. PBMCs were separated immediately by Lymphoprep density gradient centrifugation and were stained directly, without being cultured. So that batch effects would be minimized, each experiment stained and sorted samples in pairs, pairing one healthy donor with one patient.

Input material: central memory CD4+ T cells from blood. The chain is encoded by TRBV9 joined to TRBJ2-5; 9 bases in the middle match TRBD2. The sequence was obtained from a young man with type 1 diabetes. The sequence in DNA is TGTGCCAGCAGCGTAGGCGGGAGGGCCCAAGAGACCCAGTACTTC. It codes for CASSVGGRAQETQYF.